These T cell receptor beta chains were read from a single sample in a study of T cell responses to AZD1222 COVID-19 vaccine. The protocol was immunoSEQ multiplex PCR, while the TCRdb copy is restricted to in-frame clones and leaves out a portion. This table holds about 96,000 clones, 80% to 90% found once. This sample comprised peripheral blood, obtained on day 0 of AZD1222 vaccination. All receptors derive from an adult in good health. Both conserved end residues are part of each CDR3. A D gene is named only where the DNA matches it firmly. Size is stated for part of the rows, as once, few or many counts, or as a class when the clone is expanded.

.,.,TRBV6-5,TRBJ2-1,CASSQTGPPYNEQFF,TGTGCCAGCAGTCAAACAGGGCCGCCCTACAATGAGCAGTTCTTC
.,.,TRBV3-1/TRBV3-2,TRBJ1-3,CASSPSQGNTIYF,TGTGCCAGCAGCCCATCACAGGGAAACACCATATATTTT
TRBD1,.,TRBV3-1/TRBV3-2,TRBJ2-3,CASSNIQGARTDTQYF,TGTGCCAGCAGCAATATTCAGGGGGCGCGAACAGATACGCAGTATTTT
.,.,TRBV5-1,TRBJ1-6,CASSTGQLNSPLHF,TGCGCCAGCAGCACGGGACAACTGAATTCACCCCTCCACTTT
.,.,TRBV2,TRBJ2-7,CASRGLSSYEQYF,TGTGCCAGCAGAGGACTGAGCTCCTACGAGCAGTACTTC
.,.,TRBV5-1,TRBJ2-7,CASSSRTGRAYEQYF,TGCGCCAGCAGCTCGAGGACAGGGAGGGCCTACGAGCAGTACTTC
.,.,TRBV2,TRBJ1-2,CASRSTGFLLWSDGYTF,TGTGCCAGCAGGTCTACAGGGTTTCTCCTATGGTCCGATGGCTACACCTTC
.,.,TRBV2,TRBJ2-3,CASSSSDTQYF,TGTGCCAGCAGTTCTTCAGATACGCAGTATTTT
.,.,TRBV6-5,TRBJ1-6,CASSPIQGGNSPLHF,TGTGCCAGCAGTCCAATACAGGGCGGGAATTCACCCCTCCACTTT
.,.,TRBV13,TRBJ2-5,CASSLPGFETQYF,TGTGCCAGCAGCTTGCCAGGGTTCGAGACCCAGTACTTC
TRBD1,.,TRBV5-6,TRBJ1-6,CASNGQGASPLHF,TGTGCCAGCAACGGACAGGGGGCTTCACCCCTCCACTTT
.,.,TRBV10-3,TRBJ1-6,CAISVGQTQGGSPLHF,TGTGCCATCAGTGTGGGGCAGACACAGGGTGGTTCACCCCTCCACTTT
.,.,TRBV5-6,TRBJ2-3,CASSFGVTTDTQYF,TGTGCCAGCAGCTTTGGGGTGACCACAGATACGCAGTATTTT
TRBD1,once,TRBV12-3/TRBV12-4,TRBJ2-1,CASSQLGTGQFF,TGTGCCAGCAGTCAACTAGGGACAGGGCAGTTCTTC